This T cell receptor (beta chain) was recovered during a study of cytomegalovirus exposure and HLA in healthy donors. Whole-study results and caveats: Near-uniform donor sequencing depth was presumed by presence/absence analyses.

Trimming shortened V by 0 bases and J by 3 bases, and 9 bases separated the two germline ends. The CDR3 has 15 amino acids. Per germline, CDR1 SGDLS and CDR2 YYNGEE. Healthy donors of bone marrow made up the group. PCR involved 60 Vbeta and 13 Jbeta primers. Generated by immunoSEQ multiplex PCR, the TCRdb table keeps only in-frame clones and is missing some. There are under 200,000 clones in the sample; 68% occur only once, and roughly 2.7% lies in the top ten. A note on this clone: Its matching antigen is unknown.

Sequencing was performed on PBMCs. This receptor was taken from a woman aged 40-49 years in good health and CMV-seropositive. V and J are TRBV9 and TRBJ2-2; TRBD1 might be the D (6 bases). The CDR3 region is CASSVDRADTGELFF. The CDR3 DNA reads TGTGCCAGCAGCGTAGACAGGGCGGACACCGGGGAGCTGTTTTTT. The full variable domain, with the rest looked up from reference TRBV9 and TRBJ2-2, is DSGVTQTPKHLITATGQRVTLRCSPRSGDLSVYWYQQSLDQGLQFLIQYYNGEERAKGNILERFSAQQFPDLHSELNLSSLELGDSALYFCASSVDRADTGELFFGEGSRLTVL.